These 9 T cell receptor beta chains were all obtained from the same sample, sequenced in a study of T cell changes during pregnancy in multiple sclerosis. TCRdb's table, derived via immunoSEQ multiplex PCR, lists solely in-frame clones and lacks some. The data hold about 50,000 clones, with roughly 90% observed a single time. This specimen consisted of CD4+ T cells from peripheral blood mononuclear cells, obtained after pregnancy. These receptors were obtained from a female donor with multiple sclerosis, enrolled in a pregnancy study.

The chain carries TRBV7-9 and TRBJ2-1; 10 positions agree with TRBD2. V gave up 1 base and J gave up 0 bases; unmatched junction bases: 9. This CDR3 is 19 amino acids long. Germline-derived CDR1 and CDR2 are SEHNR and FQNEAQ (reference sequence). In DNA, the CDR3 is TGTGCCAGCAGCTTAGGGCTGACAGCGGGGGGGTACTCCTACAATGAGCAGTTCTTC. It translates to CASSLGLTAGGYSYNEQFF.

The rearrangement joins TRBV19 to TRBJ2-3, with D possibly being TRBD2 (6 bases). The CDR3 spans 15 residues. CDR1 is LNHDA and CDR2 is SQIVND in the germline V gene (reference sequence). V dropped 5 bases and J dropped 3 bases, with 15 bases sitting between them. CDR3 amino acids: CASSPRGRWTDTQYF. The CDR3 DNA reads TGTGCCAGTAGTCCCCGGGGGAGATGGACAGATACGCAGTATTTT.

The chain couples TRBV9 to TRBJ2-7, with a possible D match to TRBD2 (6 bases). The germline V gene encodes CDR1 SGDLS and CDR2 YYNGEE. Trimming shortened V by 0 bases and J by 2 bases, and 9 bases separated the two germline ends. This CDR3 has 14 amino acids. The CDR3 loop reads CASSVAGEAYEQYF. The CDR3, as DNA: TGTGCCAGCAGCGTAGCCGGGGAGGCCTACGAGCAGTACTTC.

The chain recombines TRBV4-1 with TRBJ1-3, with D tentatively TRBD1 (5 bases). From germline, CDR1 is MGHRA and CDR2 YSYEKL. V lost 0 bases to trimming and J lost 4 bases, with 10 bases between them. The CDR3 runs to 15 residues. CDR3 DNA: TGCGCCAGCAGCCAAGATTGGGGGGTCGGAAACACCATATATTTT. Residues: CASSQDWGVGNTIYF.

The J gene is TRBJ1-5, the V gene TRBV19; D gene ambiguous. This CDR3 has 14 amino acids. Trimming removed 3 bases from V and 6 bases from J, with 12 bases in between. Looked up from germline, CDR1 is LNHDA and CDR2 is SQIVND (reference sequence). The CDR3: CASSIGVLGQPQHF. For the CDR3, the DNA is TGTGCCAGTAGTATCGGAGTATTGGGTCAGCCCCAGCATTTT. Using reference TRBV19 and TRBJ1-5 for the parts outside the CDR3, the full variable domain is DGGITQSPKYLFRKEGQNVTLSCEQNLNHDAMYWYRQDPGQGLRLIYYSQIVNDFQKGDIAEGYSVSREKKESFPLTVTSAQKNPTAFYLCASSIGVLGQPQHFGDGTRLSIL.

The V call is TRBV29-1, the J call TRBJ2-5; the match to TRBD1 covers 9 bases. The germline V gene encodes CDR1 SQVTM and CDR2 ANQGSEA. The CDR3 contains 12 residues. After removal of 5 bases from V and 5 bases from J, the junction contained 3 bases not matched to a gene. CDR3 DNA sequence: TGCAGCGTTACAGGGGGCTGGGAGACCCAGTACTTC. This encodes CSVTGGWETQYF.

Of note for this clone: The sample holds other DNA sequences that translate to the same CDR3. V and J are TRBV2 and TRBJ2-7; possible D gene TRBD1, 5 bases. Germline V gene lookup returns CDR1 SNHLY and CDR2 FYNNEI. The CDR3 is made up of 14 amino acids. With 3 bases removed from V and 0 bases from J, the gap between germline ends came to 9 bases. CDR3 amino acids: CASSDRTHSYEQYF. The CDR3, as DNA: TGTGCCAGCAGTGACAGGACACACTCCTACGAGCAGTACTTC. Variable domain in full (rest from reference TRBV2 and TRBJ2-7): EPEVTQTPSHQVTQMGQEVILRCVPISNHLYFYWYRQILGQKVEFLVSFYNNEISEKSEIFDDQFSVERPDGSNFTLKIRSTKLEDSAMYFCASSDRTHSYEQYFGPGTRLTVT.

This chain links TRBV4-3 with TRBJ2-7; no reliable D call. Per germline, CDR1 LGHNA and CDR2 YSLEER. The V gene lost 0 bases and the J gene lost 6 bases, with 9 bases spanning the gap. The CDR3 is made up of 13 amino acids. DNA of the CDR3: TGCGCCAGCAGCCAAGATCGGAGCCGCGAGCAGTACTTC. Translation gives CASSQDRSREQYF.

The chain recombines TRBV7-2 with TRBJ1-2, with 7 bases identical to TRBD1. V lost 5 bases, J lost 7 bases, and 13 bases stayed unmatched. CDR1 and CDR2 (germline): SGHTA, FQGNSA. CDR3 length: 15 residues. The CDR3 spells CASSPSSRGRGGYTF. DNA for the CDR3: TGTGCCAGCAGCCCGTCGAGTAGGGGGCGCGGTGGCTACACCTTC.